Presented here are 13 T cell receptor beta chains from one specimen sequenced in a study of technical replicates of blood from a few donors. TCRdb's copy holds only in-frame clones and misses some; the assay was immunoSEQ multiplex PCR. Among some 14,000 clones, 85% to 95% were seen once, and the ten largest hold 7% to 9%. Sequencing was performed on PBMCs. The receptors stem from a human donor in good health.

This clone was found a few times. In DNA, the CDR3 is TGTGCCAGCAGTTACGGACAGGACCGGGGTGAAAAACTGTTTTTT. The encoded protein is CASSYGQDRGEKLFF. The chain couples TRBV6-5 to TRBJ1-4; 7 bases align to TRBD1. With 2 bases clipped from V and 7 bases from J, the junction kept 7 bases outside the gene matches. Germline CDR1 reads MNHEY; CDR2 reads SVGAGI. The CDR3 is 15 amino acids.

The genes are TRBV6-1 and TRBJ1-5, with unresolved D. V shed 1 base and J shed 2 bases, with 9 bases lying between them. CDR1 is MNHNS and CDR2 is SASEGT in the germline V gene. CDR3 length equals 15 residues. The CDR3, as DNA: TGTGCCAGCAGTGAAGGTGGAGGCGGCAATCAGCCCCAGCATTTT. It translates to CASSEGGGGNQPQHF.

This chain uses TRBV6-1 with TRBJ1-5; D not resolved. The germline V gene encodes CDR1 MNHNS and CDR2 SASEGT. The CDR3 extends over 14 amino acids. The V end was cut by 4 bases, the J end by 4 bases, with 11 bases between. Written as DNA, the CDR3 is TGTGCCAGCAGTGTCCGGGTTATAAATCAGCCCCAGCATTTT. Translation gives CASSVRVINQPQHF.

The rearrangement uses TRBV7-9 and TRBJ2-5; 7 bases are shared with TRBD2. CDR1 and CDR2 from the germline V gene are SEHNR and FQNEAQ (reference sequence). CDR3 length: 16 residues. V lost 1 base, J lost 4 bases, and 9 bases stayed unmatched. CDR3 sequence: CASSLGLAGEGETQYF. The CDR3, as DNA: TGTGCCAGCAGCTTAGGTCTTGCGGGAGAGGGAGAGACCCAGTACTTC.

The CDR3 here is CASSLGQTDTGELFF. CDR3 sequence (DNA): TGCGCCAGCAGCTTGGGACAGACCGACACCGGGGAGCTGTTTTTT. The chain carries TRBV5-1 and TRBJ2-2; D might be TRBD1 (5 bases). The CDR3 spans 15 residues. The germline CDR1 and CDR2 sequences are SGHRS and YFSETQ. The V gene lost 0 bases and the J gene lost 3 bases, with 9 bases spanning the gap.

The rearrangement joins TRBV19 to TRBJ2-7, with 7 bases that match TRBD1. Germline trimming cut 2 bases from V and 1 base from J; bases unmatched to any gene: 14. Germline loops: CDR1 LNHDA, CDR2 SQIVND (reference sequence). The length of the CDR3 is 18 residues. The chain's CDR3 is CASSIKMSSPGQSYEQYF. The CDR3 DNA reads TGTGCCAGTAGTATAAAAATGTCCTCCCCGGGACAGTCCTACGAGCAGTACTTC.

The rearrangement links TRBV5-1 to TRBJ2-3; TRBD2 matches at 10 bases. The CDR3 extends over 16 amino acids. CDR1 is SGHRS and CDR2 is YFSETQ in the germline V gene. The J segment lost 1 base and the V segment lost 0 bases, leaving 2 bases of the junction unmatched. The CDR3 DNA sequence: TGCGCCAGCAGCTTGGAGCTAGCGGGGGGCACAGATACGCAGTATTTT. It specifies CASSLELAGGTDTQYF.

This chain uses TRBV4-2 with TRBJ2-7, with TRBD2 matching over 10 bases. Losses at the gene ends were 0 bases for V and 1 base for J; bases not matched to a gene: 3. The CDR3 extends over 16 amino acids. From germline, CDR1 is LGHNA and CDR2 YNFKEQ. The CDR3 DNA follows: TGTGCCAGCAGCCAAGATCCGACTAGCGGGTCCTACGAGCAGTACTTC. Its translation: CASSQDPTSGSYEQYF.

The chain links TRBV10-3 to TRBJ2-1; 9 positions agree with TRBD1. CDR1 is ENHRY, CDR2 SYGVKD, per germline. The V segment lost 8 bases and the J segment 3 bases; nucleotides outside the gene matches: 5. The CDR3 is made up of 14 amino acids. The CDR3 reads CAIEGQGGYNEQFF. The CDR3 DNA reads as TGTGCCATCGAGGGACAGGGTGGCTACAATGAGCAGTTCTTC.

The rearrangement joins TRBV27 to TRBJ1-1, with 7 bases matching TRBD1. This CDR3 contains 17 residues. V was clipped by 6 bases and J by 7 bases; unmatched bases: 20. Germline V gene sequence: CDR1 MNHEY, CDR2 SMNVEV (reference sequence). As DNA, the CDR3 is TGTGCCAGCAGACCCACGACGACAGGGCGTCGAGGGATTGAAGCTTTCTTT. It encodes CASRPTTTGRRGIEAFF.

The CDR3 spells CASSLANSYEQYF. DNA of the CDR3: TGTGCCAGCAGCTTAGCTAACTCCTACGAGCAGTACTTC. This chain links TRBV7-2 with TRBJ2-7; D gene unclear. The CDR3 is 13 amino acids. V was pared by 0 bases and J by 0 bases, with 3 bases between. Per the germline V gene, CDR1 is SGHTA and CDR2 is FQGNSA.

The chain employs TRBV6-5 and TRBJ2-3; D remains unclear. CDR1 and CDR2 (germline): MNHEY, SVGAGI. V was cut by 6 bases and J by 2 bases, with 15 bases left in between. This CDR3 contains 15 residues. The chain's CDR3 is CASSAAVGVTDTQYF. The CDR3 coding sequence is TGTGCCAGCAGCGCCGCCGTCGGAGTCACAGATACGCAGTATTTT.

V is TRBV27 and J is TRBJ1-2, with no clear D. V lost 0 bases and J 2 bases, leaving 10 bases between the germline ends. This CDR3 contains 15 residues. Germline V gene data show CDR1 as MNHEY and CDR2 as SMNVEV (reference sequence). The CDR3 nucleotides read TGTGCCAGCAGTTTATCGTTTGAGACAAACTATGGCTACACCTTC. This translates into CASSLSFETNYGYTF.